This T cell receptor beta chain was observed in a study of blood T cell repertoires in COVID-19. Overall study: T cells, B-cell-depleted T cells, or PBMCs provided the cDNA or gDNA that served as material.

Original methodology: Nucleated cell counts were estimated from reference gene primer amplification. The assay was immunoSEQ multiplex PCR, and TCRdb's table has in-frame clones only and misses some. V, J and clone size reflect that table, while D and trimming were determined from the DNA. The sample records about 120,000 clones, roughly 75% being singletons. Germline-derived CDR1 and CDR2 are DFQATT and SNEGSKA (reference sequence). This CDR3 contains 14 residues. The ends were cut back, 3 bases at V and 2 bases at J, with 14 bases in the middle. Material for sequencing was peripheral blood. This sequence was found in a man aged 55 to 70 with active or convalescent COVID-19. J is TRBJ2-7 and V is TRBV20-1, with D possibly matching TRBD2 (7 bases). As DNA, the CDR3 is TGCAGTGCTAGTGTGGGGGGGGCCCCCTACGAGCAGTACTTC. Protein sequence: CSASVGGAPYEQYF.